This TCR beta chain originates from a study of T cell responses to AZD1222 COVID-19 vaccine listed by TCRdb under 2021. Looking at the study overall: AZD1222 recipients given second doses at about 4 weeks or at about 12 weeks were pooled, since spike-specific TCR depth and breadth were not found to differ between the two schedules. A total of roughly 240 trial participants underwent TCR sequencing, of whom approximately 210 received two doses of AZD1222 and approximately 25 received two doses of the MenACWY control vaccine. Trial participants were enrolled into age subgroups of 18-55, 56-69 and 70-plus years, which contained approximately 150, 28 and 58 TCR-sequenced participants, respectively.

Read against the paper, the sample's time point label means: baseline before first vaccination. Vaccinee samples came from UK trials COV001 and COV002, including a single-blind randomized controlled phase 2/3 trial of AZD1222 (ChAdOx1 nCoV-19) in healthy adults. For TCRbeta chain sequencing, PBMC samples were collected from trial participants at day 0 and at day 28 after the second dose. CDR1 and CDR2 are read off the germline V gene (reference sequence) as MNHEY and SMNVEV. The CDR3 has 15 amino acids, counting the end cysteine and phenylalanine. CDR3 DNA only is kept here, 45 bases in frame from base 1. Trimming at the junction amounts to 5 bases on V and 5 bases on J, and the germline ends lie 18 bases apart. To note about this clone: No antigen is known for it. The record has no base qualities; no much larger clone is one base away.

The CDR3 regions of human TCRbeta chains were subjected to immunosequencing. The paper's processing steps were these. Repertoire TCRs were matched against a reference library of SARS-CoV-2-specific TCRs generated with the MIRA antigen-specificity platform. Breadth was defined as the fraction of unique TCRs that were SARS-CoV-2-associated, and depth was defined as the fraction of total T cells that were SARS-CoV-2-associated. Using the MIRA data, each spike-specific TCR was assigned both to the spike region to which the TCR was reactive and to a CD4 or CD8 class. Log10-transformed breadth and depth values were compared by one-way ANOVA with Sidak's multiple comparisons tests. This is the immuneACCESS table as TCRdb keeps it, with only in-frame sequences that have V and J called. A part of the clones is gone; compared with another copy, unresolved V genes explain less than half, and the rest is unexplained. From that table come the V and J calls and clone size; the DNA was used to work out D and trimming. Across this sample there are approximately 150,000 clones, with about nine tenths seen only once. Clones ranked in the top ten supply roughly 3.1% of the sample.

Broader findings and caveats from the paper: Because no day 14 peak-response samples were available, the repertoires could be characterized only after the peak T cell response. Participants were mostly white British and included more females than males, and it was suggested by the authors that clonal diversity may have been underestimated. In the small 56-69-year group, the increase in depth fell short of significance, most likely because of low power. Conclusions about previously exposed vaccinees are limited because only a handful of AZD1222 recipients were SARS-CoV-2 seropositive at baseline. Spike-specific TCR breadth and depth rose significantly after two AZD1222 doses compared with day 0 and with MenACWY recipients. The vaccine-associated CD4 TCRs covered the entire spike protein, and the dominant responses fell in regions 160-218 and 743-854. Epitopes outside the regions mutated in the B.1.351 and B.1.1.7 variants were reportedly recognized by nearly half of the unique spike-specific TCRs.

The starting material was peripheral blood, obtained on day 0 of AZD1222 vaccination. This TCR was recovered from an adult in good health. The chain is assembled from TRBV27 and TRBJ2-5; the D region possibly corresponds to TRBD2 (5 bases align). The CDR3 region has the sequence CASSPLASRVETQYF. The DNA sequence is TGTGCCAGCAGTCCCCTCGCCTCGCGGGTGGAGACCCAGTACTTC.